In its sample, the clone carrying this TCR beta chain was seen many times. Antigen unknown. The data are from a study of T-cell reconstitution after alpha-beta-depleted transplantation in children. Findings and caveats of the study: By about two months after transplant, alpha-beta T cells reportedly arose from several hundred graft clones that had expanded. From newly produced T cells came most of the T-cell counts and diversity one year after transplant. Some patients' high day-60 TCRbeta diversity was attributed to recipient cells surviving conditioning.

Using unique molecular identifiers, the investigators prepared the TCRbeta library. TCRdb passed the PCR reads through MiXCR, listing each CDR3 protein once. The sample includes about 260,000 distinct CDR3 sequences, 8.2% of them seen just once. This CDR3 region has 12 residues. Trimming cost V 4 bases and J 6 bases, with 9 bases left between them. The rearrangement links TRBV12-3 or TRBV12-4 to TRBJ1-1; unclear D gene. This specimen was PBMCs, mostly from graft donor cells, taken 180 days after TCRalphabeta/CD19-depleted stem cell transplant. The source of this sequence is a male patient between 10 and 17 years old who had a stem cell transplant for acute lymphoblastic leukemia, so the T cells may come from the graft donor. This CDR3 reads CASSYSAPEAFF. In DNA form, the CDR3 reads TGTGCCAGCAGTTACAGCGCCCCTGAAGCTTTCTTT.